This section outlines one TCR beta chain sequence together with its context. The target antigen is unknown. The sample originates from a study of regulatory T cells in long-lasting Graves disease. Background on the study: The study counted Graves' disease as persistent given over 5 years of antithyroid drugs and positive TSH receptor antibodies. Regarding the study as a whole: Peripheral blood was the sole material, not thyroid tissue.

The CDR3 has 15 amino acids. V shed 6 bases and J shed 1 base, with 12 bases lying between them. The TCR beta library used iRepertoire HTBI primers with Arm-PCR amplification of CDR3. Original handling: Samples revealed 62 TRBV and over twelve TRBJ segments. TCRdb recomputed calls from the multiplex PCR reads with MiXCR, one row per CDR3 protein. The V and J calls and clone size come from TCRdb's table, not from the authors' own analysis. The repertoire holds about 470,000 distinct CDR3 sequences, about 22% seen once, with roughly 7.7% in the top ten. Regarding time point: persistent/refractory GD, antithyroid drugs over 5 years with positive TRAb. PBMC RNA served as the TCR library source.

The V and J genes are TRBV12-3 or TRBV12-4 and TRBJ2-2; tentative D call: TRBD2 (6 bases). This receptor was identified in a female donor with Graves disease. The sequences come from peripheral blood mononuclear cells (PBMCs), collected when the disease was refractory, from a patient treated with antithyroid drugs. CDR3: CASSPDGGNTGELFF. CDR3 nucleotides: TGTGCCAGCAGCCCAGACGGGGGGAACACCGGGGAGCTGTTTTTT.